The sequence of this TCR beta chain was determined in a study of T cells in Graves' hyperthyroidism and ophthalmopathy. Authors of the study amplified TCR beta CDR3 regions from RNA transcripts. HTBI primers drove first-round RT-PCR of the TCR CDR3. TCRdb ran MiXCR on the multiplex PCR reads and lists one entry per CDR3 protein. Altogether a few hundred thousand distinct CDR3 sequences are present, approximately 15% being singletons, with the ten largest covering approximately 7.4%. Points from the study as a whole: Ophthalmopathy and stable hyperthyroidism were told apart by a 13 V-J model.

This clonotype was counted at least ten times. Its antigen is not known. Hyperthyroidism of Graves' type that showed no ophthalmopathy progression within 18 months was stable. Each patient was aged 18 to 65 and had newly diagnosed hyperthyroidism of under 2 months' duration. Not enrolled were patients with uncontrolled infection, other autoimmune disease, pregnancy or lactation. In germline, CDR1 is MNHEY, CDR2 SMNVEV (reference sequence). Trimming pared 5 bases from V and 6 bases from J, leaving 11 bases between. The length of the CDR3 is 12 residues. The chain couples TRBV27 to TRBJ2-7; no clear D gene. Sequenced: blood. This receptor was taken from a woman under 40 with Graves' hyperthyroidism. DNA of the CDR3: TGTGCCAGCAGTCTAACGGGTCTCGAGCAGTACTTC. Protein sequence: CASSLTGLEQYF.